The 25 T cell receptor beta chains below all came from one sample that was sequenced in a study of blood T cell repertoires in COVID-19. The method was immunoSEQ multiplex PCR; TCRdb's version includes in-frame clones alone and lacks a portion of them. This table holds some 42,000 clones, 70% to 85% found once. What was sequenced was peripheral blood. Receptor source: a human donor in a cohort sampled during active COVID-19.

J is TRBJ2-1 and V is TRBV14, with D hard to call. This CDR3 comprises 11 residues. Germline V gene data show CDR1 as SGHDN and CDR2 as FVKESK. The germline V and J ends were trimmed by 2 bases and 8 bases, with 4 bases remaining between them. The CDR3 DNA reads TGTGCCAGCAGCCAACAGTATGAGCAGTTCTTC. It encodes CASSQQYEQFF.

The chain recombines TRBV5-1 with TRBJ2-3, with 13 bases identical to TRBD2. CDR1 is SGHRS and CDR2 is YFSETQ in the germline V gene. This CDR3 has 17 residues. Trimming took 3 bases from V and 6 from J; bases not matched to a gene: 10. The CDR3 DNA is TGCGCCAGCAGCTCCCGCCTGACTAGCGGGGGGTTCGATACGCAGTATTTT. Protein sequence: CASSSRLTSGGFDTQYF.

The rearrangement joins TRBV11-3 to TRBJ2-5; the D gene is possibly TRBD2 (5 bases). The length of the CDR3 is 15 residues. V was shortened by 2 bases and J by 2 bases, with 12 bases between the two germline ends. Germline CDR1 and CDR2: SGHNT and YENEEA. CDR3 sequence reads: CASSLHAGAQETQYF. CDR3 nucleotide sequence: TGTGCCAGCAGCTTACATGCGGGCGCTCAAGAGACCCAGTACTTC.

This clone was found once. CDR3 sequence (DNA): TGCAGCGCCATGAACACGGGGGAGCAGTACTTC. Translated, it gives CSAMNTGEQYF. The V call is TRBV29-1, the J call TRBJ2-7, with D perhaps matching TRBD2 (5 bases). This CDR3 spans 11 amino acids. Trimming shortened V by 7 bases and J by 7 bases, and 14 bases separated the two germline ends. In germline, CDR1 is SQVTM, CDR2 ANQGSEA.

The chain couples TRBV5-4 to TRBJ1-1; unclear D gene. V lost 4 bases and J 6 bases, leaving 16 bases between the germline ends. There are 14 residues in the CDR3. In germline, CDR1 is SGHNT, CDR2 YYREEE (reference sequence). The CDR3 loop reads CASSQRGQTSEAFF. Written as DNA, the CDR3 is TGTGCCAGCAGCCAGCGGGGTCAGACCTCTGAAGCTTTCTTT.

This clone showed up just once. The V and J genes are TRBV6-1 and TRBJ1-3; TRBD1 aligns across 7 bases. The CDR3 runs to 14 residues. The V segment lost 1 base and the J segment 4 bases; nucleotides outside the gene matches: 1. CDR1 and CDR2 from the germline V gene are MNHNS and SASEGT. The CDR3 sequence is CASSEGTGGNTIYF. The DNA for the CDR3 is TGTGCCAGCAGTGAAGGGACAGGAGGAAACACCATATATTTT.

The rearrangement uses TRBV10-2 and TRBJ2-3; D not certain. CDR3 length: 11 residues. The germline V gene encodes CDR1 WSHSY and CDR2 SAAADI. Trimming shortened V by 7 bases and J by 3 bases, and 5 bases separated the two germline ends. The CDR3 region has the DNA TGCGCCAGCACACGGACAGATACGCAGTATTTT. The encoded protein is CASTRTDTQYF.

The chain is built from TRBV18 and TRBJ1-2; weak D call: TRBD1 (5 bases). This CDR3 spans 16 amino acids. From germline, CDR1 is KGHSH and CDR2 LQKENI. V lost 6 bases to trimming and J lost 8 bases, with 25 bases between them. The CDR3 bases are TGTGCCAGCTCGCGCCAGGGCGAAGGGGCCGCGGGGGGCTACACCTTC. Its translation is CASSRQGEGAAGGYTF.

This rearrangement joins TRBV19 to TRBJ2-3; unclear D gene. Germline assignment: CDR1 LNHDA and CDR2 SQIVND (reference sequence). CDR3 length equals 18 residues. V was clipped by 0 bases and J by 2 bases, with 18 bases between them. The CDR3 sequence is CASSIDPRSSYSTDTQYF. CDR3 DNA sequence: TGTGCCAGTAGTATAGACCCCCGTAGTTCCTACTCCACAGATACGCAGTATTTT.

The chain employs TRBV4-1 and TRBJ1-4, with TRBD1 matching over 7 bases. From germline, CDR1 is MGHRA and CDR2 YSYEKL. This CDR3 is built from 20 residues. The V segment lost 0 bases and the J segment 0 bases; nucleotides outside the gene matches: 13. The CDR3: CASSQEPQGGPFATNEKLFF. DNA of the CDR3: TGCGCCAGCAGCCAAGAGCCGCAGGGGGGCCCCTTTGCAACTAATGAAAAACTGTTTTTT.

The CDR3 reads CASSIFGSNSPLHF. For the CDR3, the DNA is TGTGCCAGTAGTATATTCGGGAGTAATTCACCCCTCCACTTT. The J gene is TRBJ1-6, the V gene TRBV19; D is uncertain. V lost 2 bases and J lost 6, with 8 bases in between. The CDR3 is made up of 14 amino acids. Germline V gene data show CDR1 as LNHDA and CDR2 as SQIVND (reference sequence).

The chain employs TRBV6-5 and TRBJ2-5; D is unclear. Germline V gene lookup returns CDR1 MNHEY and CDR2 SVGAGI. The ends were cut back, 6 bases at V and 1 base at J, with 12 bases in the middle. The CDR3 is 14 amino acids. CDR3 protein: CASSRVGTQETQYF. The CDR3 DNA is TGTGCCAGCAGCCGGGTCGGTACCCAAGAGACCCAGTACTTC.

This chain connects TRBV3-1 (or the pseudogene TRBV3-2) to TRBJ2-6; TRBD1 might be the D (6 bases). The CDR3 covers 18 residues. Trimming took off 0 bases at V and 0 bases at J, with 12 bases between the two ends. Germline V lookup: CDR1 LGHDT, CDR2 YNNKEL (reference sequence). Written as DNA, the CDR3 is TGTGCCAGCAGCCAAGAAAAACAGGGAGCCTCTGGGGCCAACGTCCTGACTTTC. This gives the protein CASSQEKQGASGANVLTF.

The chain has TRBV5-5 and TRBJ2-3, with 7 bases that match TRBD2. CDR3 length: 16 amino acids. V lost 4 bases and J lost 0; bases outside the gene matches: 8. The germline CDR1 and CDR2 sequences are SGHKS and YYEKEE (reference sequence). The CDR3 here is CASSGGLGTSTDTQYF. The DNA of the CDR3 is TGTGCCAGCAGCGGAGGACTAGGAACTAGCACAGATACGCAGTATTTT.

This rearrangement joins TRBV3-1 (or the pseudogene TRBV3-2) to TRBJ1-3, with a weak D call TRBD1 (6 bases). V lost 5 bases to trimming and J lost 0 bases, with 11 bases between them. Germline CDR1 reads LGHDT; CDR2 reads YNNKEL (reference sequence). The CDR3 contains 15 residues. The CDR3 nucleotides are TGTGCCAGCAGCTATACAGGGAACTCTGGAAACACCATATATTTT. Translating it yields CASSYTGNSGNTIYF.

The chain has TRBV6-6 and TRBJ1-2; 12 bases fit TRBD1. This CDR3 is built from 16 residues. The germline V gene has CDR1 MNHNY and CDR2 SVGAGI (reference sequence). V was clipped by 8 bases and J by 4 bases; unmatched bases: 11. CDR3 DNA: TGTGCCAGCCTACCGGGACAGGGGGCTGGAAGCTATGGCTACACCTTC. Encoded protein: CASLPGQGAGSYGYTF.

This clone has a handful of counts. The chain carries TRBV7-3 and TRBJ2-2; D perhaps matches TRBD1 (5 bases). With 5 bases removed from V and 4 bases from J, the gap between germline ends came to 8 bases. Germline V gives CDR1 SGHTA, CDR2 FQGTGA. This CDR3 contains 13 residues. The CDR3 DNA follows: TGTGCCAGCAGCCTTCAGGGCACCGGGGAGCTGTTTTTT. Translation gives CASSLQGTGELFF.

The gene calls are TRBV18 and TRBJ2-6; 7 bases agree with TRBD1. The CDR3 spans 17 residues. The V gene end was trimmed by 0 bases and the J gene end by 0 bases; junction bases not matched to a gene: 2. From germline, CDR1 is KGHSH and CDR2 LQKENI. The CDR3 sequence is CASSPPGQTSGANVLTF. CDR3 nucleotide sequence: TGTGCCAGCTCACCACCGGGACAGACCTCTGGGGCCAACGTCCTGACTTTC.

The chain recombines TRBV5-5 with TRBJ2-2; D might be TRBD1 (5 bases). CDR1 is SGHKS, CDR2 YYEKEE, per germline (reference sequence). The CDR3 has 16 residues. The ends were cut back, 1 base at V and 3 bases at J, with 13 bases in the middle. The CDR3 bases are TGTGCCAGCAGCTTGAAAAAGGGGCTTTACACCGGGGAGCTGTTTTTT. This sequence encodes CASSLKKGLYTGELFF.

The chain joins TRBV28 to TRBJ2-3; D is perhaps TRBD1 (6 bases). Germline loops: CDR1 MDHEN, CDR2 SYDVKM. Trimming took off 7 bases at V and 2 bases at J, with 13 bases between the two ends. There are 14 residues in the CDR3. This CDR3 is CASTMDSYTDTQYF. In DNA, the CDR3 is TGTGCCAGCACTATGGACAGTTACACAGATACGCAGTATTTT.

The rearrangement joins TRBV5-4 to TRBJ2-6; 8 positions agree with TRBD2. The CDR3 runs 15 residues. The germline V gene encodes CDR1 SGHNT and CDR2 YYREEE (reference sequence). V gave up 6 bases and J gave up 4 bases; unmatched junction bases: 6. CDR3 residues: CASTRGGPGANVLTF. The CDR3 region has the DNA TGTGCCAGCACCCGGGGGGGGCCCGGGGCCAACGTCCTGACTTTC.

This chain joins TRBV11-2 and TRBJ2-2; 10 positions agree with TRBD2. The ends lost 3 bases at V and 5 bases at J; junction bases unmatched: 3. This CDR3 spans 15 amino acids. The germline V gene encodes CDR1 SGHAT and CDR2 FQNNGV. CDR3 loop: CASSFRTSGTGELFF. CDR3 sequence (DNA): TGTGCCAGCAGCTTCCGGACTAGCGGTACCGGGGAGCTGTTTTTT.

The gene calls are TRBV28 and TRBJ2-1, with 9 bases aligning to TRBD2. The CDR3 extends over 15 amino acids. The J segment lost 8 bases and the V segment lost 1 base, leaving 6 bases of the junction unmatched. The V gene's germline CDR1 is MDHEN and CDR2 SYDVKM. The chain's CDR3 is CASSLSVRGGDEQFF. The CDR3 coding sequence is TGTGCCAGCAGTTTATCCGTGCGGGGGGGCGATGAGCAGTTCTTC.

This clone appeared once. The V and J genes are TRBV19 and TRBJ2-5, with TRBD2 identical over 7 bases. From germline, CDR1 is LNHDA and CDR2 SQIVND (reference sequence). After removal of 10 bases from V and 1 base from J, the junction contained 9 bases not matched to a gene. The CDR3 runs to 14 residues. The chain's CDR3 is CATSGRGSQETQYF. Written as DNA, the CDR3 is TGTGCCACCTCAGGGCGGGGGTCCCAAGAGACCCAGTACTTC.

This sequence joins TRBV3-1 (or the pseudogene TRBV3-2) and TRBJ2-3; D is perhaps TRBD2 (6 bases). In germline, CDR1 is LGHDT, CDR2 YNNKEL (reference sequence). The V end lost 4 bases, the J end lost 2 bases, and 16 bases lay between the germline ends. CDR3 length: 16 residues. In DNA, the CDR3 is TGTGCCAGCAGCCCCTACCGTGCGGGGAACACAGATACGCAGTATTTT. This encodes CASSPYRAGNTDTQYF.